The clone carrying this TCR beta chain was seen many times. The data stem from a study of HIV-infected children after antiretroviral therapy interruption. The CDR3 runs 15 residues. The germline CDR1 and CDR2 sequences are SNHLY and FYNNEI. The trim removed 6 bases at V and 11 bases at J, leaving 17 bases unmatched. RNA-based 3' RACE libraries used unique molecular identifiers. Each CDR3 protein gets one entry after TCRdb re-called the 3' RACE reads with MiXCR. The sample includes some 16,000 distinct CDR3 sequences, about 3.4% of them seen just once. Documented treatment: PENTA 11 planned treatment interruption arm or continuous ART arm. Only samples with at least 5 million viable PBMCs qualified.

The sequence was obtained from a child aged 2 to 17 with HIV. The specimen was CD45RA+ CD4+ T cells from PBMCs, collected from a donor given antiretroviral therapy, either interrupted or continuous. Subset described: naive CD4+ CD45RA+ CD45RO- T cells. The chain uses TRBV2 and TRBJ2-5; 8 nucleotides agree with TRBD1. The CDR3 is CASRVDRDSTDTQYF. CDR3 nucleotide sequence: TGTGCCAGCAGGGTGGACAGGGACAGCACAGATACGCAGTACTTC.